These 5 T cell receptor beta chains were all obtained from the same sample, sequenced in a study of cytomegalovirus exposure and HLA in healthy donors. PCR amplification relied on 60 Vbeta primers (plus 13 Jbeta primers). Assay: immunoSEQ multiplex PCR; the TCRdb copy retains only in-frame clones and omits some. This sample has about 150,000 clones, with around nine tenths found just once. The sample was PBMCs. These receptor sequences come from a woman aged 30 to 39 in good health and CMV-seronegative.

The rearrangement links TRBV7-8 to TRBJ2-4; 9 nucleotides agree with TRBD2. The CDR3 length is 17 residues. V shed 3 bases and J 3 bases; nucleotides not matched to a gene: 9. The germline CDR1 and CDR2 sequences are SGHVS and FQNEAQ. The DNA for the CDR3 is TGTGCCAGCAGCTTCTACCGAGCGGGGGGCCTCAAAAACATTCAGTACTTC. Translating gives CASSFYRAGGLKNIQYF.

The sample holds a few counts of this clone. The V gene is TRBV7-9, the J gene TRBJ2-3, with 8 bases lining up with TRBD1. The CDR3 length is 16 residues. Per the germline V gene, CDR1 is SEHNR and CDR2 is FQNEAQ (reference sequence). V lost 3 bases and J lost 2; bases outside the gene matches: 7. The CDR3 nucleotides are TGTGCCAGCAGCTTTTCCTTGGACAGGGTCACAGATACGCAGTATTTT. Translating gives CASSFSLDRVTDTQYF. The whole variable domain, filled in from reference TRBV7-9 and TRBJ2-3, reads DTGVSQNPRHKITKRGQNVTFRCDPISEHNRLYWYRQTLGQGPEFLTYFQNEAQLEKSRLLSDRFSAERPKGSFSTLEIQRTEQGDSAMYLCASSFSLDRVTDTQYFGPGTRLTVL.

The chain carries TRBV5-6 and TRBJ2-4; TRBD2 might be the D (6 bases). The germline V and J ends were trimmed by 0 bases and 8 bases, with 9 bases remaining between them. Germline V gene sequence: CDR1 SGHDT, CDR2 YYEEEE. The CDR3 covers 13 residues. The CDR3 DNA reads as TGTGCCAGCAGCTTGGGGTGGAGGGACATTCAGTACTTC. Protein sequence: CASSLGWRDIQYF.

The chain combines TRBV7-8 with TRBJ2-1, with TRBD2 as a possible D gene (6 bases). V lost 4 bases, J lost 8 bases, and 15 bases lay in between. This CDR3 has 14 residues. CDR1 SGHVS and CDR2 FQNEAQ come from the germline V gene. CDR3 nucleotide sequence: TGTGCCAGCAGCTCGGGGACTTCATTCGATGAGCAGTTCTTC. Its translation: CASSSGTSFDEQFF.

The V gene is TRBV19, the J gene TRBJ1-5, with D uncertain. Germline V gene lookup returns CDR1 LNHDA and CDR2 SQIVND (reference sequence). The CDR3 has 14 residues. Trimming cost V 5 bases and J 3 bases, with 11 bases left between them. The DNA of the CDR3 is TGTGCCAGTAGTCCCGGACGGGACAATCAGCCCCAGCATTTT. This gives the protein CASSPGRDNQPQHF.